These 10 T cell receptor beta chains came from one sample sequenced in a study of blood T cell repertoires in COVID-19. Generated by immunoSEQ multiplex PCR, the TCRdb table keeps only in-frame clones and is missing some. The repertoire holds approximately 300,000 clones, with 88% as singletons. Sequencing was performed on peripheral blood. These TCRs come from a woman in her 50s with active or convalescent COVID-19.

The rearrangement links TRBV28 to TRBJ2-1; D possibly corresponds to TRBD1 (5 bases). Trimming shortened V by 2 bases and J by 0 bases, and 11 bases separated the two germline ends. The CDR3 totals 16 residues. Germline values: CDR1 MDHEN, CDR2 SYDVKM. In DNA form, the CDR3 reads TGTGCCAGCAGTTTAGTAGGGGTAAGCTCCTACAATGAGCAGTTCTTC. Encoded protein: CASSLVGVSSYNEQFF. Together with reference TRBV28 and TRBJ2-1, the CDR3 gives the full variable domain: DVKVTQSSRYLVKRTGEKVFLECVQDMDHENMFWYRQDPGLGLRLIYFSYDVKMKEKGDIPEGYSVSREKKERFSLILESASTNQTSMYLCASSLVGVSSYNEQFFGPGTRLTVL.

J is TRBJ2-1 and V is TRBV28, with a tentative D call TRBD1 (6 bases). CDR1 is MDHEN, CDR2 SYDVKM, per germline. The CDR3 runs to 12 residues. V was cut by 2 bases and J by 13 bases, with 12 bases left in between. For the CDR3, the DNA is TGTGCCAGCAGTTTAGTTGCAGGGGACCAGTTCTTC. It encodes CASSLVAGDQFF.

The DNA for the CDR3 is TGTGCCTGGAGTAGCAGCGCGAGCACAGATACGCAGTATTTT. Translating gives CAWSSSASTDTQYF. The chain links TRBV30 to TRBJ2-3, with D unresolved. CDR3 length equals 14 residues. Germline CDR1 is GTSNPN and CDR2 is SVGIG (reference sequence). V lost 2 bases to trimming and J lost 0 bases, with 9 bases between them.

V usage is TRBV2 and J usage is TRBJ2-7, with 7 bases identical to TRBD2. Germline V gene lookup returns CDR1 SNHLY and CDR2 FYNNEI. The CDR3 totals 16 residues. Germline trimming cut 4 bases from V and 0 bases from J; bases unmatched to any gene: 9. CDR3 region: CASSGGGGGSSYEQYF. CDR3 sequence (DNA): TGTGCCAGCAGTGGGGGCGGCGGGGGTAGCTCCTACGAGCAGTACTTC.

The chain links TRBV6-5 to TRBJ2-5; 7 nucleotides align to TRBD2. With 7 bases clipped from V and 5 bases from J, the junction kept 10 bases outside the gene matches. CDR1 MNHEY and CDR2 SVGAGI come from the germline V gene. There are 14 residues in the CDR3. CDR3 amino acids: CASTRDYKGETQYF. The CDR3 DNA follows: TGTGCCAGCACCAGGGACTACAAAGGGGAGACCCAGTACTTC.

The rearrangement links TRBV11-3 to TRBJ2-5, with 11 positions matching TRBD2. J was trimmed by 0 bases and V by 1 base; bases with no gene match: 7. This CDR3 contains 18 residues. Germline V gene lookup returns CDR1 SGHNT and CDR2 YENEEA. The CDR3 spells CASSLVGLAVQYQETQYF. The CDR3 nucleotides are TGTGCCAGCAGCTTAGTGGGACTAGCGGTCCAGTACCAAGAGACCCAGTACTTC.

The chain carries TRBV18 and TRBJ1-1; D remains unclear. The V end was cut by 1 base, the J end by 1 base, with 7 bases between. The germline gives CDR1 KGHSH, CDR2 LQKENI. The CDR3 covers 14 residues. The CDR3 sequence: CASSPRRENTEAFF. DNA of the CDR3: TGTGCCAGCTCACCACGAAGAGAGAACACTGAAGCTTTCTTT.

The chain is built from TRBV23-1 and TRBJ2-7; 11 bases agree with TRBD1. TRBV23-1 is sorted into the ORF group, with uncertain function. V lost 3 bases to trimming and J lost 4 bases; unmatched junction nucleotides: 5. The CDR3 sequence is 15 residues long. Here the CDR3 DNA reads TGCGCCAGCAGTCATCGGGGACAGGGGGAGTACGAGCAGTACTTC. Translating it yields CASSHRGQGEYEQYF.

The rearrangement links TRBV4-3 to TRBJ2-1; unclear D gene. CDR3 length: 14 residues. Germline CDR1 is LGHNA and CDR2 is YSLEER. Trimming left V 0 bases short and J 7 bases short, with 10 bases between. CDR3 loop: CASSQDASSNEQFF. DNA for the CDR3: TGCGCCAGCAGCCAAGATGCTAGTTCGAATGAGCAGTTCTTC.

This clone was found once. The rearrangement joins TRBV30 to TRBJ2-7; D remains ambiguous. There are 12 residues in the CDR3. The V end lost 1 base, the J end lost 5 bases, and 9 bases lay between the germline ends. The germline CDR1 and CDR2 sequences are GTSNPN and SVGIG (reference sequence). CDR3 protein: CAWSARRDEQYF. The CDR3 nucleotides are TGTGCCTGGAGTGCGCGGCGCGACGAGCAGTACTTC.